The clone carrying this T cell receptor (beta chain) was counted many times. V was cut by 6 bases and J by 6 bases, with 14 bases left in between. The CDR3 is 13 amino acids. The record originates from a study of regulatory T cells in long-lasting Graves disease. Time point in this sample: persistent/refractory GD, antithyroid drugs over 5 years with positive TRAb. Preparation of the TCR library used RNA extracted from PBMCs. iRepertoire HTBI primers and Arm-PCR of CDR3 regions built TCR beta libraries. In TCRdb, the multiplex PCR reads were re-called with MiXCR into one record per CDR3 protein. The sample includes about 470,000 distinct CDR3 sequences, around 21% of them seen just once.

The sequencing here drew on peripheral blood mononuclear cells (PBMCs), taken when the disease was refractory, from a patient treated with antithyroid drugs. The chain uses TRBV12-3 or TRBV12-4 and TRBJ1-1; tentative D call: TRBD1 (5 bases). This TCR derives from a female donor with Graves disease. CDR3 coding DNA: TGTGCCAGCAGATCACCGGGGGGAGCTGAAGCTTTCTTT. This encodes CASRSPGGAEAFF.